This TCR beta chain is from a study of blood T cell repertoires in COVID-19 (TCRdb year 2020). In the study overall: The collaborator samples originated in the United States, Italy and Spain and spanned the acute and convalescent phases of COVID-19. The material from the prospective study consisted of cDNA or gDNA derived from T cells, B-cell-depleted T cells, or PBMCs. Subjects who had been exposed to COVID-19, were actively infected with it, or had recovered from it provided the deeply sampled blood TCRbeta repertoires that made up the dataset. A freely available public database, intended as a resource for researchers studying the immune response to SARS-CoV-2, is where the repertoires were released. Samples came from the ongoing ImmuneRACE study (first 160 participants) plus 1,254 subjects from 6 global collaborators. Nearly every sample came with metadata listing a de-identified subject ID, COVID-19 status, age in years and sex. Where available, HLA class I and class II types were taken from metadata supplied by the sample provider and were not determined by assay-based typing. The study at large found these results: How much clinical and demographic metadata was included differed by source and by participant, and the metadata was provided uncurated.

As concerns this clone: What antigen it recognizes has not been identified. There are no base qualities to consult, and no much larger clone falls within one base.

CDR1 is given as SQVTM and CDR2 as ANQGSEA, both from the germline V gene. The CDR3 spans 13 residues, from the cysteine through the phenylalanine. Just CDR3 DNA is preserved here, 39 bases in frame from base 1. V gives up 6 bases and J gives up 4 bases, and the segment between their germline ends measures 12 bases. Enrolling through a virtual design, the prospective study's participants ranged in age from roughly 18 to 89 years and lived across approximately 25 United States geographic areas. Cohort assignment in the prospective study relied on participant-reported clinical history from a screening survey and a study questionnaire. Exposed participants were defined as having been in contact with someone with a PCR-confirmed or clinician-diagnosed COVID-19 case within 2 weeks of study entry. Mobile phlebotomists in the prospective study collected whole blood, serum and a nasopharyngeal or oropharyngeal swab from every participant. Participants in the prospective study had the option to provide additional blood draws and questionnaires over an approximately 2-month period. Blood samples from the prospective study were shipped frozen or at room temperature prior to DNA extraction.

TCRbeta CDR3 regions were amplified from genomic DNA using the immunoSEQ Assay, a bias-controlled multiplex PCR. In the paper's pipeline: Nucleated cell counts per sample were estimated from amplification of reference gene primers within the assay. To quantify the absolute abundance of each unique TCRbeta CDR3 rearrangement, sequence reads were collapsed and filtered. For each sample, productive Simpson clonality was calculated as the square root of Simpson's diversity index across productive rearrangements. TCRdb retrieved this table from immuneACCESS and kept in-frame rearrangements only. Not all clones are present; in checked studies, unresolved V genes account for under half, and no reason is known for the remainder. Clone size and V and J calls were adopted from that table, with D and trimming inferred from the DNA. The sample records 250,000 or so clones, roughly 80% of which are singletons. Of the sample, 3.6% falls within the top ten clones.

The specimen sequenced was PBMCs or T cells enriched from blood (not recorded which). This receptor was obtained from a woman aged 40 to 50 who had been exposed to COVID-19. Recombination connected TRBV29-1 to TRBJ2-2; the D gene is possibly TRBD1, with 6 bases matching. The encoded CDR3 is CSVTGSGTGELFF. The base sequence is TGCAGCGTCACAGGGTCGGGCACCGGGGAGCTGTTTTTT.